The present entry profiles one TCR beta chain with its context. This clonotype turned up a few times. Its recognized antigen is unknown. No quality values exist for individual bases; no much larger clone is one base distant. Sequencing took place on an Illumina HiSeq 1500. TCRdb applied fastp at Q25 and MiXCR to the public reads, then kept only in-frame beta chains. Each entry merges the rows of one CDR3 protein and shows their most common DNA and genes. In all, the sample holds just under 500,000 distinct CDR3 sequences, and 25% to 35% of those were seen once. The top ten clonotypes cover 15% to 20% of the sample. The sample's treatment or condition label, decoded: in vitro stimulation with specific CMV peptide epitopes to enrich CMV-specific T cells. Reading from cysteine to phenylalanine, the CDR3 counts 14 amino acids. The DNA shown is the 42-base CDR3, in frame from base 1. CDR1 and CDR2 are read off the germline V gene as SGHTA and FQGNSA. Relative to germline, V is 5 bases shorter and J is 0 bases shorter, with 10 bases between their ends.

The sample originates from a study of T cell repertoires in cytomegalovirus infection (dated by TCRdb to about 2019). For the wider study: Alongside well-studied HLA-B-restricted epitopes, the peptide stimulations were aimed at recently identified HLA-C-restricted CMV epitopes, whose presentation resists viral immunomodulation. The HLA type of each donor mattered for the analysis, because public TCR beta signatures pointed to carriage of CMV infection along with the matching HLA type. The research as a whole found: In both this cohort and an independent cohort of a few hundred donors, the cumulative frequency of public TCR beta family members distinguished carriers of CMV infection plus the relevant HLA type. The ex vivo response was dominated by HLA-C-restricted CMV-specific TCR beta clonotypes, which also provided the single most frequent clonotype in two of eight donors.

The sample in question was cultured PBMCs, obtained from culture after CMV antigen stimulation. The rearranged chain carries TRBV7-2 and TRBJ1-2; TRBD1 could be the D gene, as 5 bases match. The receptor's source is a human donor in good health (CMV status not recorded). Some clones in this sample may be carry-over from other donors' samples. The DNA reads TGTGCCAGCAGCCCAGGGATTGCTAACTATGGCTACACCTTC. The encoded protein is CASSPGIANYGYTF.